This TCR beta chain originates from a study of cytomegalovirus exposure and HLA in healthy donors. Study results and caveats: Per a later analysis, HLA-associated TCR beta chains showed more clonal expansion than other, equally common TCR beta chains.

Primers for the PCR totalled 60 Vbeta and 13 Jbeta. The table came from immunoSEQ multiplex PCR; TCRdb's copy has only in-frame clones and leaves some out. There are approximately 150,000 clones in the sample; around 80% occur only once, and less than 3% lies in the top ten. Germline lookup yields CDR1 MNHEY and CDR2 SVGAGI. The CDR3 has 15 amino acids. The junction had 9 bases not matched to a gene; V was cut back by 6 bases and J by 1 base. Points on this clone: Its cognate antigen is unknown.

Nominally healthy donors provided the samples, though records likely missed some immune exposures. V is TRBV6-5 and J is TRBJ2-7; 7 nucleotides line up with TRBD1. The specimen was PBMCs. The receptor was isolated from a female donor in good health and CMV-seronegative. The CDR3: CASSSTGTASYEQYF. The CDR3 nucleotides read TGTGCCAGCAGCTCCACCGGGACAGCATCCTACGAGCAGTACTTC.